This entry lists 20 T cell receptor beta chains sequenced from one sample in a study of shared clonotypes between healthy human individuals (TCRdb year 2020). Libraries were built with the immunoSEQ multiplex PCR assay. The table was pulled from immuneACCESS by TCRdb, which kept in-frame rearrangements only. Such tables lose some clones; where checked, under half of the loss comes from unresolved V genes, and the rest has no known cause. The sample data list some 2,400,000 clones, and under 97% of these were observed just once. Jointly, the top ten make up more than 0.1% of the sample. The sequencing input was naive CD4+ T cells sorted from blood. In light of the paper, this sample's cell subset or site label describes: CD45RA+ positively selected. The receptors originated from a man aged 18 to 30 in good health.

This chain connects TRBV28 to TRBJ2-7; D is unresolved. Trimming shortened V by 5 bases and J by 6 bases, and 14 bases separated the two germline ends. Germline CDR1 MDHEN, CDR2 SYDVKM. This CDR3 contains 13 residues. CDR3 DNA: TGTGCCAGCAGTCTCGGTTTACTGGCCGAGCAGTACTTC. It is translated as CASSLGLLAEQYF.

This clone was detected only a few times. The sample has other DNA sequences that encode this CDR3 too. The chain has TRBV10-1 and TRBJ2-7; no reliable D call. V was cut by 2 bases and J by 3 bases, with 2 bases left in between. This CDR3 region has 11 residues. Germline CDR1 and CDR2: WNHNN and SYGVQD (reference sequence). The CDR3 here is CASSEGYEQYF. The CDR3 DNA sequence: TGCGCCAGCAGTGAGGGCTACGAGCAGTACTTC.

The chain recombines TRBV10-3 with TRBJ2-3; D is tentatively TRBD1 or TRBD2 (5 bases each). CDR1 ENHRY and CDR2 SYGVKD come from the germline V gene. V lost 9 bases, J lost 0 bases, and 16 bases lay in between. CDR3 length: 15 amino acids. The CDR3 protein is CAIGTADSSTDTQYF. CDR3 bases: TGTGCCATAGGGACGGCAGACTCTAGCACAGATACGCAGTATTTT.

Only one count was recorded for this clone. The chain links TRBV7-8 to TRBJ2-1; D is uncertain. With 1 base removed from V and 2 bases from J, the gap between germline ends came to 9 bases. The V gene's germline CDR1 is SGHVS and CDR2 FQNEAQ. This CDR3 has 15 residues. The DNA for the CDR3 is TGTGCCAGCAGCTTAGGAGTGGGCGCCTACAATGAGCAGTTCTTC. Encoded protein: CASSLGVGAYNEQFF. Looking up the rest from reference TRBV7-8 and TRBJ2-1 gives the full variable domain: GAGVSQSPRYKVAKRGQDVALRCDPISGHVSLFWYQQALGQGPEFLTYFQNEAQLDKSGLPSDRFFAERPEGSVSTLKIQRTQQEDSAVYLCASSLGVGAYNEQFFGPGTRLTVL.

To note about this clone: One junction end does not reproduce the germline sequence, and a read error may be involved. The chain combines TRBV5-6 with TRBJ1-1; no reliable D call. CDR1 is SGHDT and CDR2 is YYEEEE in the germline V gene. The CDR3 totals 11 residues. The CDR3 DNA is TGTGCCAGCAGCTTGTCAACTACCTCTTCATTT. The encoded protein is CASSLSTTSSF.

The gene calls are TRBV7-2 and TRBJ1-3; D perhaps matches TRBD1 (6 bases). Trimming took off 6 bases at V and 0 bases at J, with 15 bases between the two ends. The CDR3 contains 16 residues. Germline V gene data show CDR1 as SGHTA and CDR2 as FQGNSA. The CDR3 here is CASSSGALGSGNTIYF. As DNA, the CDR3 is TGTGCCAGCAGTTCGGGGGCACTGGGCTCTGGAAACACCATATATTTT.

This chain links TRBV6-1 with TRBJ1-3; D is ambiguous. CDR1 is MNHNS, CDR2 SASEGT, per germline. This CDR3 is 15 amino acids long. Deletions cut 6 bases from V and 0 bases from J, with 12 bases between. The CDR3 DNA follows: TGTGCCAGCAGCTCAGAGACATCCTCTGGAAACACCATATATTTT. Translated: CASSSETSSGNTIYF.

The chain couples TRBV7-2 to TRBJ1-4; 11 bases fit TRBD1. V shed 5 bases, J shed 11 bases, and the junction held 7 bases outside the gene matches. The CDR3 is made up of 14 amino acids. Germline values: CDR1 SGHTA, CDR2 FQGNSA. The CDR3 DNA reads TGTGCCAGCAGCCCAGCGGGGACAGGGGGGAAACTGTTTTTT. It yields the protein CASSPAGTGGKLFF.

The rearrangement joins TRBV27 to TRBJ1-1; TRBD1 matches at 9 bases. V lost 6 bases, J lost 3 bases, and 11 bases stayed unmatched. Germline V CDR1 and CDR2: MNHEY, SMNVEV (reference sequence). The CDR3 is 16 residues long. The chain's CDR3 is CASRVGTGKRYTEAFF. In nucleotides, the CDR3 is TGTGCCAGCAGGGTGGGGACAGGGAAGAGGTACACTGAAGCTTTCTTT.

This clone was seen only once. The V gene is TRBV7-2, the J gene TRBJ1-2; 7 nucleotides match TRBD1. Germline V gene data show CDR1 as SGHTA and CDR2 as FQGNSA. V lost 1 base, J lost 5 bases, and 10 bases stayed unmatched. The CDR3 extends over 16 amino acids. CDR3 coding DNA: TGTGCCAGCAGCTTAGACCGCTCGACAGGGTCTTATGGCTACACCTTC. This encodes CASSLDRSTGSYGYTF.

The chain couples TRBV6-1 to TRBJ2-2; possibly TRBD1 for D (6 bases). Looked up from germline, CDR1 is MNHNS and CDR2 is SASEGT. The CDR3 extends over 14 amino acids. Between the trimmed V and J ends, which lost 6 bases and 4 bases, there was a span of 12 bases. DNA for the CDR3: TGTGCCAGCAGAATTGACAGGTTCACCGGGGAGCTGTTTTTT. It encodes CASRIDRFTGELFF.

This rearrangement joins TRBV10-3 to TRBJ2-7, with TRBD1 matching over 7 bases. This CDR3 contains 14 residues. Germline CDR1 ENHRY, CDR2 SYGVKD. Trimming took 3 bases from V and 2 from J; bases not matched to a gene: 4. The chain's CDR3 is CAISDMTGTYEQYF. The CDR3 coding sequence is TGTGCCATCAGTGACATGACAGGGACCTACGAGCAGTACTTC.

This clone was counted a single time. Other DNA sequences in this sample translate to the same CDR3. The V call is TRBV2, the J call TRBJ2-5, with D possibly matching TRBD2 (5 bases). The CDR3 extends over 13 amino acids. Per the germline V gene, CDR1 is SNHLY and CDR2 is FYNNEI. V lost 8 bases and J lost 4, with 14 bases in between. CDR3: CASSRGPRETQYF. For the CDR3, the DNA is TGTGCCAGCTCCCGAGGGCCCCGAGAGACCCAGTACTTC.

The CDR3 is CASSLARATGELFF. The CDR3, as DNA: TGTGCCAGCAGCTTGGCCCGGGCAACCGGGGAGCTGTTTTTT. V usage is TRBV5-4 and J usage is TRBJ2-2; D is unclear. CDR3 size: 14 residues. Germline CDR1 is SGHNT and CDR2 is YYREEE (reference sequence). The V gene lost 0 bases and the J gene lost 5 bases, with 8 bases spanning the gap. Combining the CDR3 with reference TRBV5-4 and TRBJ2-2 gives the whole variable domain ETGVTQSPTHLIKTRGQQVTLRCSSQSGHNTVSWYQQALGQGPQFIFQYYREEENGRGNFPPRFSGLQFPNYSSELNVNALELDDSALYLCASSLARATGELFFGEGSRLTVL.

The genes are TRBV29-1 and TRBJ1-4; D not certain. Germline V gene sequence: CDR1 SQVTM, CDR2 ANQGSEA. Trimming took 5 bases from V and 8 from J, leaving 6 bases between them. The CDR3 sequence is 10 residues long. CDR3 sequence: CSVWKEKLFF. CDR3 sequence (DNA): TGCAGCGTTTGGAAGGAAAAACTGTTTTTT.

The V and J genes are TRBV7-2 and TRBJ2-3; perhaps TRBD2 as D (6 bases). Germline V gene sequence: CDR1 SGHTA, CDR2 FQGNSA. With 5 bases removed from V and 6 bases from J, the gap between germline ends came to 12 bases. This CDR3 contains 13 residues. As DNA, the CDR3 is TGTGCCAGCAGCGCGGGACTGGCGGATACGCAGTATTTT. Its protein is CASSAGLADTQYF.

The chain recombines TRBV11-2 with TRBJ2-5; 7 bases are shared with TRBD1. This CDR3 contains 15 residues. J gave up 4 bases and V 5 bases, and 10 bases lay outside the gene matches. The germline CDR1 and CDR2 sequences are SGHAT and FQNNGV. CDR3 bases: TGTGCCAGCAGCCTGACAGGGCATCGGGGAGAGACCCAGTACTTC. Amino acid sequence: CASSLTGHRGETQYF.

The chain couples TRBV7-2 to TRBJ1-2, with D unclear. The CDR3 loop spans 15 amino acids. The germline V and J ends were trimmed by 1 base and 8 bases, with 17 bases remaining between them. From germline, CDR1 is SGHTA and CDR2 FQGNSA. In DNA form, the CDR3 reads TGTGCCAGCAGCTTAGGCCTTGGGAATAATTTCGGCTACACCTTC. It translates to CASSLGLGNNFGYTF.

V gene TRBV7-2 combines with J gene TRBJ2-7, with D possibly matching TRBD2 (5 bases). CDR1 is SGHTA and CDR2 is FQGNSA in the germline V gene. The CDR3 is made up of 14 amino acids. V gave up 5 bases and J gave up 4 bases, with 15 bases separating them. The CDR3 sequence is CASSLGVRGYEQYF. As DNA, the CDR3 is TGTGCCAGCAGCCTAGGCGTCCGGGGATACGAGCAGTACTTC. The whole variable domain, remainder taken from reference TRBV7-2 and TRBJ2-7, is GAGVSQSPSNKVTEKGKDVELRCDPISGHTALYWYRQSLGQGLEFLIYFQGNSAPDKSGLPSDRFSAERTGGSVSTLTIQRTQQEDSAVYLCASSLGVRGYEQYFGPGTRLTVT.

The chain combines TRBV7-9 with TRBJ2-7, with a possible D match to TRBD1 (6 bases). The CDR3 runs to 15 residues. Germline CDR1 reads SEHNR; CDR2 reads FQNEAQ (reference sequence). Trimming shortened V by 2 bases and J by 2 bases, and 13 bases separated the two germline ends. CDR3 in amino acids: CASSLTLQGPYEQYF. The CDR3 nucleotides are TGTGCCAGCAGCTTAACGTTACAGGGACCCTACGAGCAGTACTTC.